The next 10 T cell receptor beta chains were all read from a single sample in a study of shared clonotypes between healthy human individuals. Assay: immunoSEQ multiplex PCR; the TCRdb copy retains only in-frame clones and omits some. The data hold over a million clones, with roughly 98% observed a single time. Sequencing was done on a sample of naive CD4+ T cells sorted from blood. Subset indicated: CD45RA+ positively selected. The origin of the receptors is a man aged 25-40 years in good health.

The chain links TRBV18 to TRBJ2-3, with 11 bases lining up with TRBD2. After removal of 0 bases from V and 6 bases from J, the junction contained 5 bases not matched to a gene. Germline loops: CDR1 KGHSH, CDR2 LQKENI. The length of the CDR3 is 16 residues. The CDR3 sequence is CASSPPSGRASDTQYF. The CDR3 DNA reads as TGTGCCAGCTCACCACCTAGCGGGAGGGCTTCCGATACGCAGTATTTT.

This clone was seen just once. This chain connects TRBV14 to TRBJ1-3, with D maybe TRBD1 (5 bases). The ends were cut back, 1 base at V and 0 bases at J, with 10 bases in the middle. Germline V lookup: CDR1 SGHDN, CDR2 FVKESK. CDR3 length: 16 residues. CDR3 sequence (DNA): TGTGCCAGCAGCCAAGGGAGGACACTCTCTGGAAACACCATATATTTT. Translation gives CASSQGRTLSGNTIYF.

The chain couples TRBV6-1 to TRBJ2-7, with TRBD1 matching over 7 bases. Losses at the gene ends were 7 bases for V and 2 bases for J; bases not matched to a gene: 8. This CDR3 has 14 residues. Germline CDR1 and CDR2: MNHNS and SASEGT. The DNA of the CDR3 is TGTGCCAGCATGATGGGACAGACCCCCTACGAGCAGTACTTC. Translation: CASMMGQTPYEQYF.

The rearrangement uses TRBV10-1 and TRBJ2-1; 11 positions match TRBD2. V lost 5 bases, J lost 9 bases, and 3 bases stayed unmatched. Germline V gene lookup returns CDR1 WNHNN and CDR2 SYGVQD (reference sequence). CDR3 length: 13 residues. The CDR3 DNA follows: TGCGCCAGCAGTCCCGGACTAGCGGGTGAGCAGTTCTTC. Its protein is CASSPGLAGEQFF.

This clone has only one observation. The rearrangement links TRBV2 to TRBJ2-2; no clear D gene. The CDR3 extends over 15 amino acids. With 6 bases removed from V and 2 bases from J, the gap between germline ends came to 13 bases. CDR1 is SNHLY, CDR2 FYNNEI, per germline. CDR3 amino acids: CASRRHRINTGELFF. CDR3 coding DNA: TGTGCCAGCAGGCGACATCGCATCAACACCGGGGAGCTGTTTTTT.

The CDR3 loop is CASSAGHMNTEAFF. For the CDR3, the DNA is TGTGCCAGCAGCGCGGGACACATGAACACTGAAGCTTTCTTT. V gene TRBV9 combines with J gene TRBJ1-1; a weak D match, TRBD1 (6 bases). In germline, CDR1 is SGDLS, CDR2 YYNGEE. The CDR3 consists of 14 residues. Deletions cut 3 bases from V and 0 bases from J, with 9 bases between.

A single count supports this clone. The V and J genes are TRBV7-9 and TRBJ2-3; TRBD2 aligns across 11 bases. The length of the CDR3 is 16 residues. The J segment lost 3 bases and the V segment lost 2 bases, leaving 4 bases of the junction unmatched. The germline V gene encodes CDR1 SEHNR and CDR2 FQNEAQ (reference sequence). In DNA, the CDR3 is TGTGCCAGCAGCTTAAATAGCGGGAGGGGGACAGATACGCAGTATTTT. Translation: CASSLNSGRGTDTQYF.

V is TRBV5-1 and J is TRBJ1-2, with 10 bases that match TRBD1. This CDR3 has 18 amino acids. Germline loops: CDR1 SGHRS, CDR2 YFSETQ. The V gene end was trimmed by 4 bases and the J gene end by 11 bases; junction bases not matched to a gene: 23. CDR3 DNA sequence: TGCGCCAGCAGCCCTCACCCACCGGGACAGGGGTCCCTACTCCTATACACCTTC. It is translated as CASSPHPPGQGSLLLYTF.

The genes are TRBV29-1 and TRBJ2-1, with 7 bases aligning to TRBD1. Germline CDR1 and CDR2: SQVTM and ANQGSEA. V shed 3 bases and J 13 bases; nucleotides not matched to a gene: 3. This CDR3 has 10 residues. In nucleotides, the CDR3 is TGCAGCGTTGACCAGGGGGACCAGTTCTTC. Translating it yields CSVDQGDQFF.

The chain couples TRBV9 to TRBJ2-7; D gene unclear. Germline V CDR1 and CDR2: SGDLS, YYNGEE. The CDR3 is 15 residues long. The V and J ends lost 4 bases and 0 bases respectively, with 14 bases between them. The CDR3 DNA sequence: TGTGCCAGCAGCTCCTCTGGAGCGAGCTCCTACGAGCAGTACTTC. It encodes CASSSSGASSYEQYF. Supplemented by reference TRBV9 and TRBJ2-7, the full variable domain reads DSGVTQTPKHLITATGQRVTLRCSPRSGDLSVYWYQQSLDQGLQFLIQYYNGEERAKGNILERFSAQQFPDLHSELNLSSLELGDSALYFCASSSSGASSYEQYFGPGTRLTVT.